This TCR beta chain was obtained from a study of early T cells in non-severe SARS-CoV-2 infection (dated by TCRdb to the early 2020s). Broadly, across the study: Because TCR sequencing relied on bulk RNA taken from unsorted whole blood, pairing of alpha and beta chains was not possible.

The study at large found these results: Matching against VDJdb was skewed toward anti-spike CD8 responses, likely underestimated virus-specific expansions, and missed private and CD4 specificities.

The method behind the library was 5' RACE. Sequencer: NextSeq 500. To correct for sequencing error and PCR bias, the TCR library protocol tagged individual cDNA molecules with unique molecular identifiers. Both TCR alpha and beta chains were sequenced, and tight co-correlation was observed between alpha and beta sequence abundances in each sample. The authors' pipeline ran thus. Decombinator V4 was used to annotate the V gene, J gene and CDR3 of the TCR sequences. Expanded TCRs were defined as changing significantly between any two time points under a Poisson model with p below 0.0001. TCR abundances were normalised to the total number of TCRs sequenced per sample and expressed as counts per million. MAIT TCRs were defined by TRAV1-2 paired with TRAJ12, TRAJ20 or TRAJ33, and iNKT TCRs by TRAV10 paired with TRAJ18. VDJdb, accessed on 1 November 2021, was searched for TCRs annotated for CMV, EBV and SARS-CoV-2, and TCRs annotated for more than one antigen were excluded. TCRdb redid the processing of the public reads, applying fastp at Q25 and MiXCR, and retained in-frame beta chains. Rows matching on CDR3 protein sequence are summarized as one entry with the most common DNA and genes. The authors' filters were not applied to this entry. The sample table holds about 48,000 distinct CDR3 sequences, of which roughly 5.3% were seen once. About 4.4% of the sample lies in the top ten.

Ten or more counts support this clonotype. This clone's antigen is unknown. Per-base quality was not reported, and no clone a single base away is much larger than it. A case-control design nested within a healthcare worker cohort in London, UK, was used, with weekly nasopharyngeal swab PCR tests and blood sampling performed. Healthcare workers were recruited during the week of the UK lockdown, between 23 and 31 March 2020, and followed weekly for up to roughly 15 weeks. From its cysteine to its phenylalanine, the CDR3 spans 15 amino acids. Of all the DNA, just the CDR3 is kept, 45 bases in frame from base 1. V sheds 5 bases and J sheds 2 bases, leaving 14 bases between their ends. CDR1 and CDR2, per the germline V gene, are SGHTA and FQGNSA.

The sequence joins TRBV7-2 to TRBJ2-3; the D gene is unclear. The receptor was isolated from an adult who was a healthcare worker with PCR-confirmed SARS-CoV-2 infection or an uninfected control (not recorded which). The sample consisted of whole blood. The CDR3 in this case is CASSRKDGFTDTQYF. The base sequence is TGTGCCAGCAGCCGCAAGGACGGCTTCACAGATACGCAGTATTTT. Reference TRBV7-2 and TRBJ2-3 proteins supply the regions before and after the CDR3; the full variable domain is: GAGVSQSPSNKVTEKGKDVELRCDPISGHTALYWYRQSLGQGLEFLIYFQGNSAPDKSGLPSDRFSAERTGGSVSTLTIQRTQQEDSAVYLCASSRKDGFTDTQYFGPGTRLTVL.